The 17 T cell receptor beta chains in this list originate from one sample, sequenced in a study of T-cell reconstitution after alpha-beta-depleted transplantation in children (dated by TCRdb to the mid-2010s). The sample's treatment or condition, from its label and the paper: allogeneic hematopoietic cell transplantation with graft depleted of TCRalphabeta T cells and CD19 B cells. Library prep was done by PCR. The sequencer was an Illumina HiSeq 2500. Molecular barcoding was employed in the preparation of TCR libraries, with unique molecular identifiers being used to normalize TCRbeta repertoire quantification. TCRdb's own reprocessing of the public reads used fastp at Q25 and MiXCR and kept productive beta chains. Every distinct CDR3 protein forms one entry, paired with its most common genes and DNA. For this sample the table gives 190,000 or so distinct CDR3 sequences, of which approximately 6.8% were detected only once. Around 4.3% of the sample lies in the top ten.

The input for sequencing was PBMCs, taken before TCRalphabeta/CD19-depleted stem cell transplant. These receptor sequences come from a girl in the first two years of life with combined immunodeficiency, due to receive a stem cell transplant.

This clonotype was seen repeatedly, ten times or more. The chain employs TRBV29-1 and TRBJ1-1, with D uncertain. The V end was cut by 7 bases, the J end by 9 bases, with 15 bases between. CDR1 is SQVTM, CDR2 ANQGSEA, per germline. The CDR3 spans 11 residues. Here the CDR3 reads CSGMTLLQAFF. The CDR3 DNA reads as TGCAGCGGTATGACACTCCTTCAAGCTTTCTTT. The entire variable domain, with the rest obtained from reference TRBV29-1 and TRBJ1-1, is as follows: SAVISQKPSRDICQRGTSLTIQCQVDSQVTMMFWYRQQPGQSLTLIATANQGSEATYESGFVIDKFPISRPNLTFSTLTVSNMSPEDSSIYLCSGMTLLQAFFGQGTRLTVV.

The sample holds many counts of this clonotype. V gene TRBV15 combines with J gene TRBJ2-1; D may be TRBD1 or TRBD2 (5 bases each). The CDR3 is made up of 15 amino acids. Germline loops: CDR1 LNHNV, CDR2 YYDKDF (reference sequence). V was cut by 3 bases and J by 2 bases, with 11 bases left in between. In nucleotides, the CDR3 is TGTGCCACCAGCAGGGGGACGGCAGCCTACAATGAGCAGTTCTTC. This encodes CATSRGTAAYNEQFF.

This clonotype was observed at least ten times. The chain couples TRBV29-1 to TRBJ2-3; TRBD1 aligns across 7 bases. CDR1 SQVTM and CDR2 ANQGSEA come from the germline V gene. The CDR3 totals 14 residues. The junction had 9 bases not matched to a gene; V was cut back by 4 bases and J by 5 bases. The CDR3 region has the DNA TGCAGCGTTGTTTTATTTACAGGGGAAGATACGCAGTATTTT. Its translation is CSVVLFTGEDTQYF.

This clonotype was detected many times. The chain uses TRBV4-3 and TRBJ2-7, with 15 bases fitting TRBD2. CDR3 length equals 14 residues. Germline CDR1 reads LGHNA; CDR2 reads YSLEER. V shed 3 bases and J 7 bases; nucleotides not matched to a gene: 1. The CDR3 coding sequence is TGCGCCAGCAGCCAGGGGACTAGCGGGAGGGAGCAGTACTTC. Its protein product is CASSQGTSGREQYF.

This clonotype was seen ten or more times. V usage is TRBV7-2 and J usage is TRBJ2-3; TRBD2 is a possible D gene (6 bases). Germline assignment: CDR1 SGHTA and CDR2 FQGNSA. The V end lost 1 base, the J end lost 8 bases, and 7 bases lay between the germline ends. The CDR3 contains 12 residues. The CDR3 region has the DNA TGTGCCAGCAGCTTAGGCGGGGCTACGCAGTATTTT. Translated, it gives CASSLGGATQYF.

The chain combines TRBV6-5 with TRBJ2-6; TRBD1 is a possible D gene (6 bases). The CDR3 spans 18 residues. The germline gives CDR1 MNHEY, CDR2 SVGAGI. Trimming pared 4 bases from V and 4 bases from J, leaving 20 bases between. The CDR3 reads CASSSPETGWRGANVLTF. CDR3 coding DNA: TGTGCCAGCAGTTCTCCCGAGACAGGTTGGCGCGGGGCCAACGTCCTGACTTTC.

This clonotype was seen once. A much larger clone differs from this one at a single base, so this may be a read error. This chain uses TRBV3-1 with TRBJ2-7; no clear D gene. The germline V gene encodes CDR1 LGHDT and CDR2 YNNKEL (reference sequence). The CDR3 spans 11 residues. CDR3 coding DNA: TGTGCCAGCAGCCAAGCATACGAGCGGTACTTC. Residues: CASSQAYERYF.

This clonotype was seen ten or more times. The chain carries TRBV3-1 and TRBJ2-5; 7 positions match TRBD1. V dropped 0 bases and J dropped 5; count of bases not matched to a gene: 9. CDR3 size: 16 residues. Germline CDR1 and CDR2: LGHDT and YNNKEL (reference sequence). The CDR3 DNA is TGTGCCAGCAGCCAAGACGACAAGGGGGCGCACGAGACCCAGTACTTC. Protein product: CASSQDDKGAHETQYF.

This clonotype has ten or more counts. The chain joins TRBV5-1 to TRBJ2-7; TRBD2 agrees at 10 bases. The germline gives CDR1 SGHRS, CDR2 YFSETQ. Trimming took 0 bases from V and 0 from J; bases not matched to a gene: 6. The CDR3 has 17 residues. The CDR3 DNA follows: TGCGCCAGCAGCTTGGGACTAGCGGGCAGAAGCTCCTACGAGCAGTACTTC. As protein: CASSLGLAGRSSYEQYF.

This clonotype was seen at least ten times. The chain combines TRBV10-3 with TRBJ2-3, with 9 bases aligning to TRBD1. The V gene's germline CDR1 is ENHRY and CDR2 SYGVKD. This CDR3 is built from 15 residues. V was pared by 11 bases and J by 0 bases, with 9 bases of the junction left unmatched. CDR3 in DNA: TGTGCCCTTCACAGGGGGCAAGGGAGCACAGATACGCAGTATTTT. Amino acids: CALHRGQGSTDTQYF.

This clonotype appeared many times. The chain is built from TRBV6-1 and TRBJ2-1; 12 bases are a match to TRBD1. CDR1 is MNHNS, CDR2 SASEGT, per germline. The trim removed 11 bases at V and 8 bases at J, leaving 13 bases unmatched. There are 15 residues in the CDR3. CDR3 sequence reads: CAAGPGQGAHYEQFF. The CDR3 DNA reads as TGTGCCGCAGGACCGGGACAGGGGGCGCATTATGAGCAGTTCTTC.

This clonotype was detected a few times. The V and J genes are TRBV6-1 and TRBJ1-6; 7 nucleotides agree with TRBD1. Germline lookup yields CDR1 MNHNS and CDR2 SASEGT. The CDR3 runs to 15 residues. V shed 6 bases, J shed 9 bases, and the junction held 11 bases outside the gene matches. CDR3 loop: CASSSLDRVSSPLHF. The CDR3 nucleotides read TGTGCCAGCAGCTCCCTCGACAGGGTGTCTTCACCCCTCCACTTT.

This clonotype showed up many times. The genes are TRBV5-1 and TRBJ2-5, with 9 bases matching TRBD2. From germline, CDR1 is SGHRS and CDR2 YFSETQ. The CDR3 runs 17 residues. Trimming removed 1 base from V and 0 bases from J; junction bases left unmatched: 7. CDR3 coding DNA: TGCGCCAGCAGCTTGCCCAGACTAGCGGCCAACCAAGAGACCCAGTACTTC. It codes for CASSLPRLAANQETQYF.

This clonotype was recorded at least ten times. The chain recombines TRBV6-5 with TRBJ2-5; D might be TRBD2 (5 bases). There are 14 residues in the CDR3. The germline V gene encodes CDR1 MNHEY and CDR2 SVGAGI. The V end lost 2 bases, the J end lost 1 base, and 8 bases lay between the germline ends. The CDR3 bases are TGTGCCAGCAGTTACCGCCGGGGCCAAGAGACCCAGTACTTC. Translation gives CASSYRRGQETQYF.

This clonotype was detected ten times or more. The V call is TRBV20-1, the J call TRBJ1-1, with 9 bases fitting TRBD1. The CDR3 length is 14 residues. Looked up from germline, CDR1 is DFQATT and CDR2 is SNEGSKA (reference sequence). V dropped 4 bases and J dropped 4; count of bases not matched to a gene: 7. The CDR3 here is CSAISGQGITEAFF. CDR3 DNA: TGCAGTGCTATCTCCGGACAGGGGATCACTGAAGCTTTCTTT.

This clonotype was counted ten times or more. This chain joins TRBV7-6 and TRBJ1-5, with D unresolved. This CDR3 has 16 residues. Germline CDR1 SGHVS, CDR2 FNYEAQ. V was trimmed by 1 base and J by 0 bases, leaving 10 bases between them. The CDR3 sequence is CASSLGLPYSNQPQHF. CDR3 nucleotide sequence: TGTGCCAGCAGCTTAGGGCTCCCCTATAGCAATCAGCCCCAGCATTTT. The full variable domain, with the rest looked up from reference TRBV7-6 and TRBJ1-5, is GAGVSQSPRYKVTKRGQDVALRCDPISGHVSLYWYRQALGQGPEFLTYFNYEAQQDKSGLPNDRFSAERPEGSISTLTIQRTEQRDSAMYRCASSLGLPYSNQPQHFGDGTRLSIL.

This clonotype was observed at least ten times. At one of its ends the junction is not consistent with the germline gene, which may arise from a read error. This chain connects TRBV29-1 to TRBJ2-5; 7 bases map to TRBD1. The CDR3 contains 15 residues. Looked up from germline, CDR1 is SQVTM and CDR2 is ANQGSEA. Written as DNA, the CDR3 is TGCAGCGGTGAAGGGCGCCAGGGGGTGTGGGAGACCCAGTACTTC. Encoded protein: CSGEGRQGVWETQYF.